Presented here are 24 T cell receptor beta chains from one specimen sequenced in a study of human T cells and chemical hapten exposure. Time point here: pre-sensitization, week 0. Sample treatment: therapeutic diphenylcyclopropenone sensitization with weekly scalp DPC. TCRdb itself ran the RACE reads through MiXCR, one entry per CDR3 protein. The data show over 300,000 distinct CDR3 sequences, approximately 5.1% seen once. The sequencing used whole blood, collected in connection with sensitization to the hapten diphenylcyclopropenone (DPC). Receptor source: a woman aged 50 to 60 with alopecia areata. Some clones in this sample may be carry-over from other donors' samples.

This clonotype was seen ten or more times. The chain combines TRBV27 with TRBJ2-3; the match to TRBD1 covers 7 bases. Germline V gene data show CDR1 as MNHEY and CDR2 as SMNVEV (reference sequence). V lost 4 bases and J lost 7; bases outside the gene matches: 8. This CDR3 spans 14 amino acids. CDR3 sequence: CASSSDRFGHTQYF. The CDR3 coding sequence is TGTGCCAGCAGTTCGGACAGGTTTGGTCATACGCAGTATTTT.

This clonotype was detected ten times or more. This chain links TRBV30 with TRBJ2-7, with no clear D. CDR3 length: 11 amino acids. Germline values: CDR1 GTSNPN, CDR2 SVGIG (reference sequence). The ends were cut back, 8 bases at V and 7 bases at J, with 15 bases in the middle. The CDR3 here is CALEWTREQYF. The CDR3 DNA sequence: TGTGCCCTGGAATGGACGAGAGAGCAGTACTTC.

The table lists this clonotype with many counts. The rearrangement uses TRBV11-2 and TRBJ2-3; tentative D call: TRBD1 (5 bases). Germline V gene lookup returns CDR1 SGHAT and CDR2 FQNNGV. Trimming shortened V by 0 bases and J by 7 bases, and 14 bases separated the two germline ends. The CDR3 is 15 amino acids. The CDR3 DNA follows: TGTGCCAGCAGCTTAGACAGGGCAGAGGTGAATACGCAGTATTTT. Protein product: CASSLDRAEVNTQYF.

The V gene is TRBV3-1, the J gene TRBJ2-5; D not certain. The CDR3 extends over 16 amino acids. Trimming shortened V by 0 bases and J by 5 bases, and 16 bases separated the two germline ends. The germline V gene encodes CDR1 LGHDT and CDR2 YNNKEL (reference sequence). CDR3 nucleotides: TGTGCCAGCAGCCAAGATCTGGGCTATAGGGCGGAGACCCAGTACTTC. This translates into CASSQDLGYRAETQYF.

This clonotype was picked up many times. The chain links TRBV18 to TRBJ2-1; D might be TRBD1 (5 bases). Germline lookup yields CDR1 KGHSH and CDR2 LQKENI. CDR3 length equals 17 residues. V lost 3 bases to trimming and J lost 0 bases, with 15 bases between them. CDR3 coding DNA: TGTGCCAGCTCACCGGGAACAGGTTCCAACTCCTACAATGAGCAGTTCTTC. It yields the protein CASSPGTGSNSYNEQFF. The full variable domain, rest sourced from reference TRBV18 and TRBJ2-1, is NAGVMQNPRHLVRRRGQEARLRCSPMKGHSHVYWYRQLPEEGLKFMVYLQKENIIDESGMPKERFSAEFPKEGPSILRIQQVVRGDSAAYFCASSPGTGSNSYNEQFFGPGTRLTVL.

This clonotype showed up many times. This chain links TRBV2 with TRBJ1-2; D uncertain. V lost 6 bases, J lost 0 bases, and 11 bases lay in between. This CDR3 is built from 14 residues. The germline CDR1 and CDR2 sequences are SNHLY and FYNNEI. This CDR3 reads CASSLSRSNYGYTF. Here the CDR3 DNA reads TGTGCCAGCAGCCTCAGTAGATCTAACTATGGCTACACCTTC.

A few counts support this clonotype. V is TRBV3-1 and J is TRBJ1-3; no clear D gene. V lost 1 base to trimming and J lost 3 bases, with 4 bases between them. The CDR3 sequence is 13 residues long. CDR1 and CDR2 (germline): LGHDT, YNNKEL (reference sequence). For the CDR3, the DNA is TGTGCCAGCAGCCAAGTCATTGGAAACACCATATATTTT. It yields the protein CASSQVIGNTIYF.

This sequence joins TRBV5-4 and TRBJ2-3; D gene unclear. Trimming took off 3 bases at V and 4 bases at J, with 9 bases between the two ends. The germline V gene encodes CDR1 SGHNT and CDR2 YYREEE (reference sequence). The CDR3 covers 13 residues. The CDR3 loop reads CASSSGRADTQYF. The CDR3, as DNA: TGTGCCAGCAGCTCAGGACGGGCAGATACGCAGTATTTT.

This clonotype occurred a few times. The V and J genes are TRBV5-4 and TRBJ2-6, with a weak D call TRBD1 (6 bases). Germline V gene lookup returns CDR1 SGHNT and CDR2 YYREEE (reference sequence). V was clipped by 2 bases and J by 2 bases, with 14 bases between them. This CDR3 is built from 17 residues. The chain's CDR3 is CASSLPGELAGANVLTF. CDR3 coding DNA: TGTGCCAGCAGCTTACCAGGGGAGCTAGCTGGGGCCAACGTCCTGACTTTC.

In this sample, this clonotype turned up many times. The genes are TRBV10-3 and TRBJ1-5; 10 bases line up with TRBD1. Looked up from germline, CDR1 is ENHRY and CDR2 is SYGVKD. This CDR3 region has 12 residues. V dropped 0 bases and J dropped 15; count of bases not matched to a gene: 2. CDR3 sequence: CAISESGDRGHF. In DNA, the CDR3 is TGTGCCATCAGTGAGTCGGGGGACAGGGGGCATTTT.

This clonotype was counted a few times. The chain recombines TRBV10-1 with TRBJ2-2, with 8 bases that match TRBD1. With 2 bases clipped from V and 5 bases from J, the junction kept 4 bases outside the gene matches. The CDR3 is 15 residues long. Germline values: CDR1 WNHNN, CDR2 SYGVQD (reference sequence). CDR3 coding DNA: TGCGCCAGCAGTGAGGGACAGGGTCGGACCGGGGAGCTGTTTTTT. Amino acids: CASSEGQGRTGELFF.

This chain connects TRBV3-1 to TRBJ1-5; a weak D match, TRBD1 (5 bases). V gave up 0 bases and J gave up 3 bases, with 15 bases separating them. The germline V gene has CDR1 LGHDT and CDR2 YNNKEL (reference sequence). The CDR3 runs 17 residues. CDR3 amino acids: CASSQDMRGETNQPQHF. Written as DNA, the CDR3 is TGTGCCAGCAGCCAAGATATGAGGGGCGAAACCAATCAGCCCCAGCATTTT. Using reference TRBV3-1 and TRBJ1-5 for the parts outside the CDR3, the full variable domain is DTAVSQTPKYLVTQMGNDKSIKCEQNLGHDTMYWYKQDSKKFLKIMFSYNNKELIINETVPNRFSPKSPDKAHLNLHINSLELGDSAVYFCASSQDMRGETNQPQHFGDGTRLSIL.

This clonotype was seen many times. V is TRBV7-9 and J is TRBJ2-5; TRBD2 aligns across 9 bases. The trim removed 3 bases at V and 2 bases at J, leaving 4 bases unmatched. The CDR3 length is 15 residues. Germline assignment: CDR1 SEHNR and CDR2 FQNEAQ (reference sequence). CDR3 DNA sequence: TGTGCCAGCAGCTTTGCTAGCGGGATTCAAGAGACCCAGTACTTC. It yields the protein CASSFASGIQETQYF.

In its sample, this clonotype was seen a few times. This chain's CDR3 is CSATRDSSYNSPLHF. CDR3 sequence (DNA): TGCAGTGCTACGAGGGACAGCTCCTATAATTCACCCCTCCACTTT. V and J are TRBV20-1 and TRBJ1-6; 7 nucleotides align to TRBD1. CDR3 length equals 15 residues. J was trimmed by 0 bases and V by 4 bases; bases with no gene match: 3. Per the germline V gene, CDR1 is DFQATT and CDR2 is SNEGSKA (reference sequence).

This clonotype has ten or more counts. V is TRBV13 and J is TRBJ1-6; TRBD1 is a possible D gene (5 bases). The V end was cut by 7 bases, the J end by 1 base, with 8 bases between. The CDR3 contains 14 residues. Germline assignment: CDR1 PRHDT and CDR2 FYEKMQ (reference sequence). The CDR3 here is CASTRGSYNSPLHF. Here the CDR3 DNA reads TGTGCCAGCACGCGGGGGTCCTATAATTCACCCCTCCACTTT.

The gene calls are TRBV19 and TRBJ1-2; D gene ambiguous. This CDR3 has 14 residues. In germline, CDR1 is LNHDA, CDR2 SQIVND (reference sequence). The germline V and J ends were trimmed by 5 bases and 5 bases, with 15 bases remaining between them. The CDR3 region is CASSRQLGSYGYTF. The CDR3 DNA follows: TGTGCCAGTAGTCGTCAACTGGGATCTTATGGCTACACCTTC.

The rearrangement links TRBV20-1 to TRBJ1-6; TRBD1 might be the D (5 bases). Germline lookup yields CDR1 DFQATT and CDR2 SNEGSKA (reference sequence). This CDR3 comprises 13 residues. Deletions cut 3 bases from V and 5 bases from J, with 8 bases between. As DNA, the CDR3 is TGCAGTGCTAGTAGGGGCAATAATTCACCCCTCCACTTT. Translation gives CSASRGNNSPLHF.

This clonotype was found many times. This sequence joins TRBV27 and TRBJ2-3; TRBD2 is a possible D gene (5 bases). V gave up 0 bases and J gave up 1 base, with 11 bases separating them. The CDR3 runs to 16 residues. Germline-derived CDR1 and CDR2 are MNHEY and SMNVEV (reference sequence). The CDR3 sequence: CASSLSASYGTDTQYF. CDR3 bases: TGTGCCAGCAGTTTATCCGCTAGCTACGGCACAGATACGCAGTATTTT.

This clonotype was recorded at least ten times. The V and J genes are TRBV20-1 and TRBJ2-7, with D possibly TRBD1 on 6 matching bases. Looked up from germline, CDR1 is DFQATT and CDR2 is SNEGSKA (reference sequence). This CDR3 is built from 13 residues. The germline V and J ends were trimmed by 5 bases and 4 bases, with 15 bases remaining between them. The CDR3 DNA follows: TGCAGTGCTTTGGGACCACAGGGTTACGAGCAGTACTTC. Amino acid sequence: CSALGPQGYEQYF.

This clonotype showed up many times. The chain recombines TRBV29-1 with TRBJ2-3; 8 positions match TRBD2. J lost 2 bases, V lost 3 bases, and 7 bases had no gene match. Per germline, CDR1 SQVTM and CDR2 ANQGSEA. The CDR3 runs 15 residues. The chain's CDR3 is CSVDGSGINTDTQYF. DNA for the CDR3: TGCAGCGTTGATGGTAGCGGGATCAACACAGATACGCAGTATTTT.

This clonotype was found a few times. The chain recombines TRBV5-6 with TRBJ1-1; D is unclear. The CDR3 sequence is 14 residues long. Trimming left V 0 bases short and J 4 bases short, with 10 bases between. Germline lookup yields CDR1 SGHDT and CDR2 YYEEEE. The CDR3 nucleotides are TGTGCCAGCAGCTTGGGTTGGGGAATCACTGAAGCTTTCTTT. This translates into CASSLGWGITEAFF.

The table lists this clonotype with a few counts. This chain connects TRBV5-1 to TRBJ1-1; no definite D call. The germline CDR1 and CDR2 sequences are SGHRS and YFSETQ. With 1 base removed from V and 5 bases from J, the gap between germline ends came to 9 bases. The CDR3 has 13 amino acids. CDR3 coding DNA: TGCGCCAGCAGCTTGAGTGAGGTAACTGAAGCTTTCTTT. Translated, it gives CASSLSEVTEAFF.

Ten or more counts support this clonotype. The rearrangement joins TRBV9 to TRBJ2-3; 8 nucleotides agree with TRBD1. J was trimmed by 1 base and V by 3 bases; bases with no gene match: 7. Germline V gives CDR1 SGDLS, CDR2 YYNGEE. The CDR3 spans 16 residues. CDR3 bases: TGTGCCAGCAGCGGTGACGGGACAGGTCGCACAGATACGCAGTATTTT. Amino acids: CASSGDGTGRTDTQYF.

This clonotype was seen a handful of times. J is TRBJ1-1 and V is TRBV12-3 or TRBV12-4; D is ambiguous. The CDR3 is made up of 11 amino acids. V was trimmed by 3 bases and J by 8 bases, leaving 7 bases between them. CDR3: CASSFESEAFF. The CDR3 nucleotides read TGTGCCAGCAGTTTCGAATCGGAAGCTTTCTTT.